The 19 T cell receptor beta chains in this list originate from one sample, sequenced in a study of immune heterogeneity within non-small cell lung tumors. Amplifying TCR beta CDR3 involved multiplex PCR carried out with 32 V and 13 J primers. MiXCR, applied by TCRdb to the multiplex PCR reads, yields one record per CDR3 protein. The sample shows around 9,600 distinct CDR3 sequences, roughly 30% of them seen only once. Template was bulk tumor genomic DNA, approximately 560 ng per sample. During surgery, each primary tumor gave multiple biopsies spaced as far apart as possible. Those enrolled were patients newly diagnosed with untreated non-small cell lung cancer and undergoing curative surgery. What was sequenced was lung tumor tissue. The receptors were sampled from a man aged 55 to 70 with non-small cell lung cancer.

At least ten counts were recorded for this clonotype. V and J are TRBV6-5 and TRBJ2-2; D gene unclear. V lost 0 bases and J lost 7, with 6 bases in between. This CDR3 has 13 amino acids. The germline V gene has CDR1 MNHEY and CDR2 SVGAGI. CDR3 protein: CASSYSLGGELFF. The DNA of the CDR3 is TGTGCCAGCAGTTACTCGCTGGGCGGGGAGCTGTTTTTT.

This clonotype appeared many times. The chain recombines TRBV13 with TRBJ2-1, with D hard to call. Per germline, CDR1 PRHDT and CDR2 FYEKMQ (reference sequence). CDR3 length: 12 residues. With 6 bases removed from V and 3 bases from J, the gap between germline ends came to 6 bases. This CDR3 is CASSQYYNEQFF. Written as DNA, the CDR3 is TGTGCCAGCAGTCAATACTACAATGAGCAGTTCTTC.

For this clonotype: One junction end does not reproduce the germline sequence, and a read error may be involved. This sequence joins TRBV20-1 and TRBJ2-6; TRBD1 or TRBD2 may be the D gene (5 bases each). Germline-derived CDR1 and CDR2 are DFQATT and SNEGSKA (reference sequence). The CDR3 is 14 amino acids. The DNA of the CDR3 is TGCAGTGCAAGGGACGGCTCTGGGGCCAACGTCCTGACTTTT. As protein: CSARDGSGANVLTF.

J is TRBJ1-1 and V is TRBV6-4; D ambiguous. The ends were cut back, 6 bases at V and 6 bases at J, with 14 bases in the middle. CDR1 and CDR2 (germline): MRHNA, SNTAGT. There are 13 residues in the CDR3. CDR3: CASSWMGGPEAFF. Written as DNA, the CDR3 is TGTGCCAGCAGCTGGATGGGCGGCCCTGAAGCTTTCTTT.

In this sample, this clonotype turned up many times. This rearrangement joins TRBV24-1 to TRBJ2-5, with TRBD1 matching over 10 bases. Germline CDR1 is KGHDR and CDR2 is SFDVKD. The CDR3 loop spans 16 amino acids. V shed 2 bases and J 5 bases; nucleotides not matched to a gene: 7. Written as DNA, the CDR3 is TGTGCCACCAGTGATTCTCCGGGACAGGGGATGGAGACCCAGTACTTC. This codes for CATSDSPGQGMETQYF.

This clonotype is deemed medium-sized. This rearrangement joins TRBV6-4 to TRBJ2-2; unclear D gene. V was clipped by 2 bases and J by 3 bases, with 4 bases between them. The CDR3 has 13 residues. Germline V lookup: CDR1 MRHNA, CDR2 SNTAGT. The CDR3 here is CASSDRDTGELFF. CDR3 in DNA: TGTGCCAGCAGTGACAGGGACACCGGGGAGCTGTTTTTT.

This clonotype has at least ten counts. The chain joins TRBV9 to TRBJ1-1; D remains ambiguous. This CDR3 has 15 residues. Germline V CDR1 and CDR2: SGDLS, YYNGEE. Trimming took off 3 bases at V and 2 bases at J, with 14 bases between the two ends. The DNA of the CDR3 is TGTGCCAGCAGCGAAACGGACGAGGGAAACACTGAAGCTTTCTTT. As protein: CASSETDEGNTEAFF. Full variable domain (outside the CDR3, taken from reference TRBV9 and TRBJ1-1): DSGVTQTPKHLITATGQRVTLRCSPRSGDLSVYWYQQSLDQGLQFLIQYYNGEERAKGNILERFSAQQFPDLHSELNLSSLELGDSALYFCASSETDEGNTEAFFGQGTRLTVV.

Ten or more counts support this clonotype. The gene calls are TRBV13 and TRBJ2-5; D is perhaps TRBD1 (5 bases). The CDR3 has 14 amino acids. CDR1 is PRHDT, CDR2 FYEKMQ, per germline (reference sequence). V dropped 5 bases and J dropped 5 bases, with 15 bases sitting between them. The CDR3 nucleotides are TGTGCCAGCAGCAGACAGACCGCGATGGAGACCCAGTACTTC. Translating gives CASSRQTAMETQYF. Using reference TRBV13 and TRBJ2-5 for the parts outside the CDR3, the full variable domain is AAGVIQSPRHLIKEKRETATLKCYPIPRHDTVYWYQQGPGQDPQFLISFYEKMQSDKGSIPDRFSAQQFSDYHSELNMSSLELGDSALYFCASSRQTAMETQYFGPGTRLLVL.

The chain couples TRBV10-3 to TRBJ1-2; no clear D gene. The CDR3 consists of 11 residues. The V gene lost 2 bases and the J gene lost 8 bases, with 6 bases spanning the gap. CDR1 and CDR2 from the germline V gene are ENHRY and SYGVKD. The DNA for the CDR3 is TGTGCCATCAGTGAGGCATACGGCTACACCTTC. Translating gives CAISEAYGYTF.

The CDR3 sequence: CASSLKGGYSNQPQHF. The CDR3, as DNA: TGTGCCAGCAGCTTAAAGGGGGGGTATAGCAATCAGCCCCAGCATTTT. The J gene is TRBJ1-5, the V gene TRBV5-5; D is perhaps TRBD1 (6 bases). The CDR3 is 16 amino acids. The germline V gene has CDR1 SGHKS and CDR2 YYEKEE (reference sequence). Trimming removed 2 bases from V and 0 bases from J, with 12 bases in between.

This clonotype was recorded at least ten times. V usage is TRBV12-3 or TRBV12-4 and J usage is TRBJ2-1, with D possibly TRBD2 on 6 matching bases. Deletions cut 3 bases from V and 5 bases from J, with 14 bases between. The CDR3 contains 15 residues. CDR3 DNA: TGTGCCAGCAGTTTTGAGGCGGGACCTAACAATGAGCAGTTCTTC. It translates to CASSFEAGPNNEQFF.

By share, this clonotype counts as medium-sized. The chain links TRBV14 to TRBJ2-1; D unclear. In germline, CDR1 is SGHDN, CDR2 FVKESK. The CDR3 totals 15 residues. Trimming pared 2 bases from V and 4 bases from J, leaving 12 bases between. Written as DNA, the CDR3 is TGTGCCAGCAGCCAAATTTTTGGGTTTTACAATGAGCAGTTCTTC. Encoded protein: CASSQIFGFYNEQFF.

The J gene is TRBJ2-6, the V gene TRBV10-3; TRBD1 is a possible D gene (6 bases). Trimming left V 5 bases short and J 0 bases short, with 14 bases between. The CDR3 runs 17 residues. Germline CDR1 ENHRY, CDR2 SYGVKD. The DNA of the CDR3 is TGTGCCATCAGTCCGGGACAAGCGTCCTCTGGGGCCAACGTCCTGACTTTC. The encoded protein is CAISPGQASSGANVLTF.

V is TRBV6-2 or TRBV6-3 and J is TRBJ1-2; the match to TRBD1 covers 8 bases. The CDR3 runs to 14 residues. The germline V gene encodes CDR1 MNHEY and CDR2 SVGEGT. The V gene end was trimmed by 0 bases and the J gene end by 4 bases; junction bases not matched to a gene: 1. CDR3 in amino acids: CASSYSGQVYGYTF. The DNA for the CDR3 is TGTGCCAGCAGTTACTCGGGACAGGTCTATGGCTACACCTTC.

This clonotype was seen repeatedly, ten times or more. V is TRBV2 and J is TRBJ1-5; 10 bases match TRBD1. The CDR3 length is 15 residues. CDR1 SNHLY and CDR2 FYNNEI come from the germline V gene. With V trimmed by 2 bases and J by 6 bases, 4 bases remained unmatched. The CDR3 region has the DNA TGTGCCAGCAGTGAATGGGACAGGGGCCTTCAGCCCCAGCATTTT. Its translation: CASSEWDRGLQPQHF. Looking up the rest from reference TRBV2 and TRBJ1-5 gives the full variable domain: EPEVTQTPSHQVTQMGQEVILRCVPISNHLYFYWYRQILGQKVEFLVSFYNNEISEKSEIFDDQFSVERPDGSNFTLKIRSTKLEDSAMYFCASSEWDRGLQPQHFGDGTRLSIL.

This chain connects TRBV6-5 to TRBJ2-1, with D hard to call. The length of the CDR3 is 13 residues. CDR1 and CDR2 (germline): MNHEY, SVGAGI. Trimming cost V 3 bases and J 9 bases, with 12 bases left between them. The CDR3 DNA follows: TGTGCCAGCAGTTATTCCGCTCGCGGTGAGCAGTTCTTC. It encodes CASSYSARGEQFF.

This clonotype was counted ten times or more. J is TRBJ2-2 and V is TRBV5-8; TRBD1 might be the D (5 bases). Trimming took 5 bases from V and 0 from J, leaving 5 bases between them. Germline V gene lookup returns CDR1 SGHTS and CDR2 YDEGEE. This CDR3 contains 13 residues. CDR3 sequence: CASRQANTGELFF. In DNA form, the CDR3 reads TGTGCCAGCAGACAGGCGAACACCGGGGAGCTGTTTTTT.

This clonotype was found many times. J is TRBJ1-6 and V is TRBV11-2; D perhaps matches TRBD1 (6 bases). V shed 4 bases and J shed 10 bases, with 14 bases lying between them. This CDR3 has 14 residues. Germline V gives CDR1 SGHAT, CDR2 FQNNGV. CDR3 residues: CASSSNRVISPLHF. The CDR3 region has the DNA TGTGCCAGCAGCTCCAACAGGGTCATCTCACCCCTCCACTTT. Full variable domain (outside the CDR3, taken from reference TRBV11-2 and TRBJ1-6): EAGVAQSPRYKIIEKRQSVAFWCNPISGHATLYWYQQILGQGPKLLIQFQNNGVVDDSQLPKDRFSAERLKGVDSTLKIQPAKLEDSAVYLCASSSNRVISPLHFGNGTRLTVT.

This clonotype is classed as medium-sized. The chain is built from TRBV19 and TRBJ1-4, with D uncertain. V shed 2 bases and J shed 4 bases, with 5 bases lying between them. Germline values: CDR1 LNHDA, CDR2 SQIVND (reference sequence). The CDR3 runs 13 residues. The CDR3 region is CASSITFNEKLFF. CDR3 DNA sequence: TGTGCCAGTAGTATAACCTTTAATGAAAAACTGTTTTTT.